This T cell receptor beta chain emerged from a study of blood T cell repertoires in COVID-19. The V segment lost 1 base and the J segment 2 bases; nucleotides outside the gene matches: 10. The CDR3 contains 19 residues. Germline V gives CDR1 LGHNA, CDR2 YSLEER. Measured with immunoSEQ multiplex PCR; TCRdb has only the in-frame clones, and not every one. The data show roughly 250,000 clones, around 82% seen once. The chain links TRBV4-3 to TRBJ2-2; the match to TRBD1 covers 10 bases. The origin of this receptor is a person aged 70 to 80 with COVID-19, enrolled during active disease. Material: peripheral blood. DNA of the CDR3: TGCGCCAGCAGCCAAGTTTTCGGGGACAGGGGCGCCAACACCGGGGAGCTGTTTTTT. Translated, it gives CASSQVFGDRGANTGELFF.